The 29 T cell receptor beta chains listed next were all sequenced from one sample in a study of shared clonotypes between healthy human individuals. TCRdb keeps only in-frame clones here, not all; method: immunoSEQ multiplex PCR. The sample holds hundreds of thousands of clones, 70% to 80% seen once. Sequences were obtained from PBMCs. These receptor sequences come from a woman between 35 and 50 years old in good health. Some clones in this sample may be carry-over from other donors' samples.

The table lists this clone with a few counts. The CDR3 loop is CAWSSMANQPQHF. CDR3 in DNA: TGTGCCTGGAGTTCTATGGCTAATCAGCCCCAGCATTTT. The chain combines TRBV30 with TRBJ1-5; the D is unclear. V was clipped by 2 bases and J by 4 bases, with 9 bases between them. Germline-derived CDR1 and CDR2 are GTSNPN and SVGIG (reference sequence). The CDR3 covers 13 residues.

J is TRBJ1-4 and V is TRBV5-1; possible D gene TRBD1, 5 bases. Trimming cost V 5 bases and J 3 bases, with 11 bases left between them. Per germline, CDR1 SGHRS and CDR2 YFSETQ. The CDR3 is 14 amino acids. The CDR3 is CASRAGTANEKLFF. As DNA, the CDR3 is TGCGCCAGCAGGGCCGGGACGGCTAATGAAAAACTGTTTTTT. Together with reference TRBV5-1 and TRBJ1-4, the CDR3 gives the full variable domain: KAGVTQTPRYLIKTRGQQVTLSCSPISGHRSVSWYQQTPGQGLQFLFEYFSETQRNKGNFPGRFSGRQFSNSRSEMNVSTLELGDSALYLCASRAGTANEKLFFGSGTQLSVL.

The rearrangement links TRBV29-1 to TRBJ1-1; 7 positions agree with TRBD1. The germline gives CDR1 SQVTM, CDR2 ANQGSEA. After removal of 8 bases from V and 1 base from J, the junction contained 10 bases not matched to a gene. This CDR3 spans 14 amino acids. CDR3 DNA sequence: TGCAGCTACACCAGGGGGGCGGAGAACACTGAAGCTTTCTTT. This sequence encodes CSYTRGAENTEAFF. The whole variable domain, filled in from reference TRBV29-1 and TRBJ1-1, reads SAVISQKPSRDICQRGTSLTIQCQVDSQVTMMFWYRQQPGQSLTLIATANQGSEATYESGFVIDKFPISRPNLTFSTLTVSNMSPEDSSIYLCSYTRGAENTEAFFGQGTRLTVV.

The rearrangement joins TRBV29-1 to TRBJ1-2; perhaps TRBD1 as D (6 bases). V was clipped by 6 bases and J by 10 bases, with 15 bases between them. The CDR3 is made up of 11 amino acids. CDR1 and CDR2 from the germline V gene are SQVTM and ANQGSEA. Here the CDR3 reads CSVKTGGLYTF. CDR3 DNA sequence: TGCAGCGTCAAGACAGGAGGCCTCTACACCTTC. The entire variable domain, with the rest obtained from reference TRBV29-1 and TRBJ1-2, is as follows: SAVISQKPSRDICQRGTSLTIQCQVDSQVTMMFWYRQQPGQSLTLIATANQGSEATYESGFVIDKFPISRPNLTFSTLTVSNMSPEDSSIYLCSVKTGGLYTFGSGTRLTVV.

V usage is TRBV5-1 and J usage is TRBJ2-5, with TRBD1 matching over 7 bases. This CDR3 region has 14 residues. The germline V gene encodes CDR1 SGHRS and CDR2 YFSETQ. V was pared by 1 base and J by 3 bases, with 3 bases of the junction left unmatched. DNA of the CDR3: TGCGCCAGCAGCTTGACAGGGGAAAAAGAGACCCAGTACTTC. Its translation: CASSLTGEKETQYF.

The chain is built from TRBV10-1 and TRBJ2-1; D call uncertain. The V and J ends lost 3 bases and 2 bases respectively, with 14 bases between them. This CDR3 is built from 16 residues. Per germline, CDR1 WNHNN and CDR2 SYGVQD (reference sequence). CDR3 sequence (DNA): TGCGCCAGCAGTGATGTCTGGGGTTTTGCCTACAATGAGCAGTTCTTC. It yields the protein CASSDVWGFAYNEQFF.

This chain joins TRBV2 and TRBJ2-1; the D is unclear. Between the trimmed V and J ends, which lost 6 bases and 7 bases, there was a span of 13 bases. The CDR3 sequence is 13 residues long. Germline values: CDR1 SNHLY, CDR2 FYNNEI. The CDR3 protein is CASSVRVRNEQFF. The CDR3 DNA is TGTGCCAGCAGCGTAAGGGTGCGGAATGAGCAGTTCTTC.

This sequence joins TRBV9 and TRBJ2-3; D not certain. Trimming stripped 3 bases from V and 2 bases from J, with 4 bases between. The CDR3 is 12 amino acids. Germline V lookup: CDR1 SGDLS, CDR2 YYNGEE. The CDR3 DNA sequence: TGTGCCAGCAGCGACGTCACAGATACGCAGTATTTT. Its translation: CASSDVTDTQYF. Drawing the rest from reference TRBV9 and TRBJ2-3, the complete variable domain is DSGVTQTPKHLITATGQRVTLRCSPRSGDLSVYWYQQSLDQGLQFLIQYYNGEERAKGNILERFSAQQFPDLHSELNLSSLELGDSALYFCASSDVTDTQYFGPGTRLTVL.

This clone appeared a single time. The V and J genes are TRBV29-1 and TRBJ2-7; maybe TRBD2 (6 bases). The CDR3 extends over 12 amino acids. Germline CDR1 is SQVTM and CDR2 is ANQGSEA. V was clipped by 8 bases and J by 5 bases, with 16 bases between them. DNA of the CDR3: TGCAGCACCTCAGTCGGAGGGGACGAGCAGTACTTC. Translating it yields CSTSVGGDEQYF.

CDR3 sequence (DNA): TGCGCCAGCAGCTTTCTTCTGCAAGAGACCCAGTACTTC. It is translated as CASSFLLQETQYF. The V call is TRBV5-1, the J call TRBJ2-5; D not certain. The CDR3 covers 13 residues. V was shortened by 2 bases and J by 2 bases, with 7 bases between the two germline ends. Germline assignment: CDR1 SGHRS and CDR2 YFSETQ.

This rearrangement joins TRBV30 to TRBJ2-7, with a tentative D call TRBD2 (6 bases). Germline CDR1 and CDR2: GTSNPN and SVGIG (reference sequence). This CDR3 has 16 amino acids. Trimming removed 1 base at V and 1 base at J, with 17 bases between. The CDR3 DNA sequence: TGTGCCTGGAGTGGGGGGGTCTGGCCTTATTCCTACGAGCAGTACTTC. Amino acids: CAWSGGVWPYSYEQYF.

The chain couples TRBV4-2 to TRBJ2-3; D is perhaps TRBD2 (5 bases). Looked up from germline, CDR1 is LGHNA and CDR2 is YNFKEQ. V was pared by 1 base and J by 0 bases, with 11 bases between. This CDR3 contains 16 residues. The CDR3 bases are TGTGCCAGCAGCCAAGGGGTAGAGCGGAGCACAGATACGCAGTATTTT. Translating gives CASSQGVERSTDTQYF.

The chain uses TRBV11-2 and TRBJ2-6; 14 nucleotides agree with TRBD2. This CDR3 is 18 amino acids long. V trimming: 4 bases; J trimming: 2 bases; junction bases outside the gene matches: 4. Germline CDR1 is SGHAT and CDR2 is FQNNGV. CDR3 region: CASSSGLAGAPGANVLTF. The CDR3 bases are TGTGCCAGCAGCTCGGGACTAGCGGGAGCCCCTGGGGCCAACGTCCTGACTTTC. The variable domain in full, with the rest retrieved from reference TRBV11-2 and TRBJ2-6, is EAGVAQSPRYKIIEKRQSVAFWCNPISGHATLYWYQQILGQGPKLLIQFQNNGVVDDSQLPKDRFSAERLKGVDSTLKIQPAKLEDSAVYLCASSSGLAGAPGANVLTFGAGSRLTVL.

This chain connects TRBV2 to TRBJ2-5; D call uncertain. Germline-derived CDR1 and CDR2 are SNHLY and FYNNEI. V lost 5 bases, J lost 5 bases, and 12 bases lay in between. There are 13 residues in the CDR3. CDR3 bases: TGTGCCAGCAGTCTGTCATGGGCGGAGACCCAGTACTTC. Amino acids: CASSLSWAETQYF.

The chain joins TRBV19 to TRBJ1-5; no firm D call. Per germline, CDR1 LNHDA and CDR2 SQIVND (reference sequence). The germline V and J ends were trimmed by 3 bases and 1 base, with 13 bases remaining between them. This CDR3 comprises 16 residues. The CDR3 nucleotides read TGTGCCAGTAGTATTTCGGACTTAGGAAGCAATCAGCCCCAGCATTTT. Its protein is CASSISDLGSNQPQHF.

This clone was counted at least ten times. The sample contains more than one DNA sequence encoding this CDR3. The gene calls are TRBV28 and TRBJ2-5, with D maybe TRBD1 (6 bases). The CDR3 sequence is 16 residues long. Germline V gene sequence: CDR1 MDHEN, CDR2 SYDVKM. Trimming left V 1 base short and J 0 bases short, with 12 bases between. CDR3 nucleotide sequence: TGTGCCAGCAGTTTATTGGGGGCGAAGGACCAAGAGACCCAGTACTTC. This codes for CASSLLGAKDQETQYF.

The chain uses TRBV10-3 and TRBJ2-3, with D tentatively TRBD1 (7 bases). The CDR3 is 14 residues long. The germline V gene has CDR1 ENHRY and CDR2 SYGVKD. The V end was cut by 6 bases, the J end by 1 base, with 11 bases between. This CDR3 is CAISRGEGTDTQYF. CDR3 DNA sequence: TGTGCCATCAGCAGGGGGGAGGGCACAGATACGCAGTATTTT.

V usage is TRBV5-1 and J usage is TRBJ1-3; TRBD1 matches at 8 bases. Germline values: CDR1 SGHRS, CDR2 YFSETQ. The CDR3 spans 16 residues. With 4 bases clipped from V and 0 bases from J, the junction kept 6 bases outside the gene matches. The chain's CDR3 is CASSVGQGSSGNTIYF. CDR3 in DNA: TGCGCCAGCAGCGTCGGACAGGGTAGCTCTGGAAACACCATATATTTT.

This clone was recorded at least ten times. This CDR3 is also generated by other DNA sequences in the sample. The V and J genes are TRBV7-2 and TRBJ2-1; a weak D match, TRBD2 (6 bases). This CDR3 comprises 15 residues. The V and J ends lost 6 bases and 4 bases respectively, with 16 bases between them. The germline gives CDR1 SGHTA, CDR2 FQGNSA. CDR3 in amino acids: CASSTSTGVYNEQFF. The CDR3 DNA follows: TGTGCCAGCAGTACTTCTACGGGAGTTTACAATGAGCAGTTCTTC.

Here the CDR3 reads CASSLGKEMVGYTF. The CDR3 DNA follows: TGTGCCAGCAGCTTAGGGAAGGAGATGGTCGGCTACACCTTC. The V and J genes are TRBV7-8 and TRBJ1-2, with no clear D. Looked up from germline, CDR1 is SGHVS and CDR2 is FQNEAQ. Between the trimmed V and J ends, which lost 1 base and 8 bases, there was a span of 14 bases. The CDR3 is 14 amino acids. Based on the CDR3 plus reference TRBV7-8 and TRBJ1-2, the full variable domain is GAGVSQSPRYKVAKRGQDVALRCDPISGHVSLFWYQQALGQGPEFLTYFQNEAQLDKSGLPSDRFFAERPEGSVSTLKIQRTQQEDSAVYLCASSLGKEMVGYTFGSGTRLTVV.

By share of the sample, this clone is medium-sized. Other DNA sequences in the sample encode the same CDR3. This chain connects TRBV6-6 to TRBJ1-1, with D hard to call. Trimming left V 5 bases short and J 1 base short, with 8 bases between. Per germline, CDR1 MNHNY and CDR2 SVGAGI (reference sequence). CDR3 length: 13 amino acids. In DNA, the CDR3 is TGTGCCAGCAGTCGAACAGAGAACACTGAAGCTTTCTTT. It encodes CASSRTENTEAFF.

In its sample, this clone was seen a few times. The genes are TRBV7-8 and TRBJ1-5, with D possibly being TRBD1 (5 bases). V lost 4 bases and J 6 bases, leaving 10 bases between the germline ends. In germline, CDR1 is SGHVS, CDR2 FQNEAQ. CDR3 length: 13 amino acids. The CDR3 coding sequence is TGTGCCAGCAGCTCGGGGGTTAGTCAGCCCCAGCATTTT. It is translated as CASSSGVSQPQHF. The variable domain in full, completed from reference TRBV7-8 and TRBJ1-5, reads GAGVSQSPRYKVAKRGQDVALRCDPISGHVSLFWYQQALGQGPEFLTYFQNEAQLDKSGLPSDRFFAERPEGSVSTLKIQRTQQEDSAVYLCASSSGVSQPQHFGDGTRLSIL.

The CDR3 coding sequence is TGCGCCAGCAGTGAATCGAGCCGTTACGAGCAGTACTTC. Translating gives CASSESSRYEQYF. This chain connects TRBV10-1 to TRBJ2-7, with D uncertain. Germline loops: CDR1 WNHNN, CDR2 SYGVQD (reference sequence). The CDR3 is made up of 13 amino acids. Trimming shortened V by 3 bases and J by 4 bases, and 10 bases separated the two germline ends.

The J gene is TRBJ2-1, the V gene TRBV7-2, with 7 bases fitting TRBD2. CDR3 length equals 15 residues. The germline V gene encodes CDR1 SGHTA and CDR2 FQGNSA. With 0 bases clipped from V and 7 bases from J, the junction kept 6 bases outside the gene matches. CDR3 bases: TGTGCCAGCAGCTTAGCTGGACTAGACCGGAATGAGCAGTTCTTC. Protein product: CASSLAGLDRNEQFF.

The rearrangement joins TRBV18 to TRBJ2-7, with D tentatively TRBD1 (5 bases). With 3 bases removed from V and 2 bases from J, the gap between germline ends came to 17 bases. The CDR3 runs to 16 residues. CDR1 is KGHSH and CDR2 is LQKENI in the germline V gene. The CDR3: CASSPEDTLPPYEQYF. CDR3 DNA: TGTGCCAGCTCACCCGAGGACACGCTACCTCCCTACGAGCAGTACTTC. Full variable domain (remainder filled in from reference TRBV18 and TRBJ2-7): NAGVMQNPRHLVRRRGQEARLRCSPMKGHSHVYWYRQLPEEGLKFMVYLQKENIIDESGMPKERFSAEFPKEGPSILRIQQVVRGDSAAYFCASSPEDTLPPYEQYFGPGTRLTVT.

The chain has TRBV29-1 and TRBJ1-2; TRBD1 matches at 7 bases. Trimming took 1 base from V and 6 from J; bases not matched to a gene: 5. The CDR3 is 13 amino acids. Germline V lookup: CDR1 SQVTM, CDR2 ANQGSEA. CDR3 bases: TGCAGCGTTGAAGGACAGGGTAGGAATGGCTACACCTTC. Residues: CSVEGQGRNGYTF.

The chain employs TRBV27 and TRBJ1-5; TRBD1 matches 11 bases. Germline lookup yields CDR1 MNHEY and CDR2 SMNVEV (reference sequence). The CDR3 is 17 amino acids. J was trimmed by 0 bases and V by 10 bases; bases with no gene match: 11. CDR3 in DNA: TGTGCCAACGTCGGGACAGGGGGAATCTATAGCAATCAGCCCCAGCATTTT. Residues: CANVGTGGIYSNQPQHF.

This chain joins TRBV6-5 and TRBJ2-3, with D possibly TRBD1 on 6 matching bases. V was clipped by 2 bases and J by 4 bases, with 10 bases between them. The CDR3 has 14 residues. The germline V gene encodes CDR1 MNHEY and CDR2 SVGAGI. The CDR3 region has the DNA TGTGCCAGCAGTTACAGGGGGTGGGCAGATACGCAGTATTTT. It codes for CASSYRGWADTQYF.

The chain links TRBV7-9 to TRBJ2-1; tentatively, D is TRBD2 (6 bases). In germline, CDR1 is SEHNR, CDR2 FQNEAQ (reference sequence). Trimming removed 5 bases at V and 7 bases at J, with 21 bases between. The length of the CDR3 is 16 residues. The CDR3 sequence: CASSATTSFVQNEQFF. DNA of the CDR3: TGTGCCAGCAGCGCTACGACTAGTTTTGTGCAGAATGAGCAGTTCTTC.